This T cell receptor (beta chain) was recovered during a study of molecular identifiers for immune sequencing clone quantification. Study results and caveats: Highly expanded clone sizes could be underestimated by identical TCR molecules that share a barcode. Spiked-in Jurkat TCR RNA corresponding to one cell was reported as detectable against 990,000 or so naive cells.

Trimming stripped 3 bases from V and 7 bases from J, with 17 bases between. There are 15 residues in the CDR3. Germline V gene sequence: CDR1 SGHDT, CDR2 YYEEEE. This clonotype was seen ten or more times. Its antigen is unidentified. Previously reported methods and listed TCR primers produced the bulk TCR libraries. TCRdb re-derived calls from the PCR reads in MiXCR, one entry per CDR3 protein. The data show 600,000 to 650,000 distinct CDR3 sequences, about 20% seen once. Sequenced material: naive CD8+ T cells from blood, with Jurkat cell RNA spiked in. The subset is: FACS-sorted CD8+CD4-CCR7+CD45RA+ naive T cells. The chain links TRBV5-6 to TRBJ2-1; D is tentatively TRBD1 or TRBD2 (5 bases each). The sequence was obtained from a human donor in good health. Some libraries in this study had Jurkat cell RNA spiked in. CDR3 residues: CASSWGPATKNEQFF. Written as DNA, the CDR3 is TGTGCCAGCAGCTGGGGACCCGCGACGAAAAATGAGCAGTTCTTC.